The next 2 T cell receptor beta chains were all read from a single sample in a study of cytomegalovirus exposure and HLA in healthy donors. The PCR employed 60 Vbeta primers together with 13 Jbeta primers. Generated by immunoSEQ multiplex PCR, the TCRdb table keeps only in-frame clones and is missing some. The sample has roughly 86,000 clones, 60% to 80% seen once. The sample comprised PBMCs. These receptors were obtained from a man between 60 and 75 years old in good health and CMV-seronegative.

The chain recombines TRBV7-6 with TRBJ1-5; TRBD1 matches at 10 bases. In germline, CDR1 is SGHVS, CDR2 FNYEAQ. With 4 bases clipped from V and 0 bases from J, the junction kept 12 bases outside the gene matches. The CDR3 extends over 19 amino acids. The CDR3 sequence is CASSCQTGTGAYSNQPQHF. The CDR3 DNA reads TGTGCCAGCAGCTGTCAAACCGGGACAGGGGCTTATAGCAATCAGCCCCAGCATTTT. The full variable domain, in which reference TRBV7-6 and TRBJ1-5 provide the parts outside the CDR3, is GAGVSQSPRYKVTKRGQDVALRCDPISGHVSLYWYRQALGQGPEFLTYFNYEAQQDKSGLPNDRFSAERPEGSISTLTIQRTEQRDSAMYRCASSCQTGTGAYSNQPQHFGDGTRLSIL.

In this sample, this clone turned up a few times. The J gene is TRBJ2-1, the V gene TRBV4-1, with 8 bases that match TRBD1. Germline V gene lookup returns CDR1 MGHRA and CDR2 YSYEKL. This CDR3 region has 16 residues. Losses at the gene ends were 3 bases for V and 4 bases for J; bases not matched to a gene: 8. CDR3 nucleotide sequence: TGCGCCAGCAGCCACCCGACAGGGGACCCTTACAATGAGCAGTTCTTC. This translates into CASSHPTGDPYNEQFF.